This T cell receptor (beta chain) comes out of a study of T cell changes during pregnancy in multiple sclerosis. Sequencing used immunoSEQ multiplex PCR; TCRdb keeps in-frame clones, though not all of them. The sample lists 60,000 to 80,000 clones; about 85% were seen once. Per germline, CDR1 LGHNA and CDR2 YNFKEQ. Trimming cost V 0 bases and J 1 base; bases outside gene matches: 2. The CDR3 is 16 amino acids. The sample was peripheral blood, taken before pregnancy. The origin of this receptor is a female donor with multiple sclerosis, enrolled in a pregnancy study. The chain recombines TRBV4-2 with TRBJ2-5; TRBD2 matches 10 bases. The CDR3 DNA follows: TGTGCCAGCAGCCAAGACTGGACTAGCGGCCAAGAGACCCAGTACTTC. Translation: CASSQDWTSGQETQYF.